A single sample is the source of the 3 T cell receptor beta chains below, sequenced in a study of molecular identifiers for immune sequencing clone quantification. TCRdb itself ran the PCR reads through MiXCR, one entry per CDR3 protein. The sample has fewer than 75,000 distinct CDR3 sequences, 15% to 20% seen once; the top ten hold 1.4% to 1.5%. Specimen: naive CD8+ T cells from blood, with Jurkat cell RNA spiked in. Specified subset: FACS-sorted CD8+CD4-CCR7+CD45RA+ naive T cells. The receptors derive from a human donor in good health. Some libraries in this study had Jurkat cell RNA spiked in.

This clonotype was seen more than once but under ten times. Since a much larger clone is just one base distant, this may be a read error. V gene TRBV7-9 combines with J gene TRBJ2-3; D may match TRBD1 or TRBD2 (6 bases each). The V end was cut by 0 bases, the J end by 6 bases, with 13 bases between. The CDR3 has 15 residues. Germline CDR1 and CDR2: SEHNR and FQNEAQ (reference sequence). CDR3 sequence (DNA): TGTGCCAGCAGCTTAGCGCCGGGGGCGCCTGATACGCAGTATTTT. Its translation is CASSLAPGAPDTQYF.

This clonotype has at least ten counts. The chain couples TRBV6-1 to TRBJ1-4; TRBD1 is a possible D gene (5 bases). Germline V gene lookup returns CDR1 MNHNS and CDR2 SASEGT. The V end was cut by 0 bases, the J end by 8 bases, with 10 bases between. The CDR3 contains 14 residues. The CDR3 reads CASSEATGWEKLFF. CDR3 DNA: TGTGCCAGCAGTGAAGCAACAGGCTGGGAAAAACTGTTTTTT.

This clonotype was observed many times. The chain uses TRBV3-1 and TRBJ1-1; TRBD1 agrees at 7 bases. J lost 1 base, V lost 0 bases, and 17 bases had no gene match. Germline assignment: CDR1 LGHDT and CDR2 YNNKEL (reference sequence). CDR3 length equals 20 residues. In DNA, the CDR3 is TGTGCCAGCAGCCAAGATCTCGCCCCCGGACAGGTGCTGTGGAACACTGAAGCTTTCTTT. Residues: CASSQDLAPGQVLWNTEAFF.